One T cell receptor beta chain is described in this entry. Antigen: not known. This specimen comes from a study of radiotherapy plus CTLA-4 blockade in lung cancer. Study-level information: Disease control was achieved by 31% of patients, and objective responses by 15% to 20%. Findings and caveats of the study: Early shifts in blood T cell clones, with interferon-beta, reportedly predicted response best.

The CDR3 has 16 residues. J was trimmed by 1 base and V by 5 bases; bases with no gene match: 5. The germline CDR1 and CDR2 sequences are LNHDA and SQIVND (reference sequence). Sequencing was performed with immunoSEQ multiplex PCR; in TCRdb, only in-frame clones are kept and a portion is missing. Here the sample spans 85,000 to 120,000 clones, about 83% being singletons. V is TRBV19 and J is TRBJ2-2, with 9 positions matching TRBD1. The receptor comes from a human donor with non-small cell lung cancer that progressed on radiotherapy plus ipilimumab. Some clones in this sample may be carry-over from other donors' samples. The starting material was peripheral blood, obtained from a patient treated with radiotherapy plus ipilimumab. CDR3 residues: CASSSWTGVNTGELFF. The CDR3 DNA reads as TGTGCCAGTAGTTCCTGGACAGGGGTGAACACCGGGGAGCTGTTTTTT.